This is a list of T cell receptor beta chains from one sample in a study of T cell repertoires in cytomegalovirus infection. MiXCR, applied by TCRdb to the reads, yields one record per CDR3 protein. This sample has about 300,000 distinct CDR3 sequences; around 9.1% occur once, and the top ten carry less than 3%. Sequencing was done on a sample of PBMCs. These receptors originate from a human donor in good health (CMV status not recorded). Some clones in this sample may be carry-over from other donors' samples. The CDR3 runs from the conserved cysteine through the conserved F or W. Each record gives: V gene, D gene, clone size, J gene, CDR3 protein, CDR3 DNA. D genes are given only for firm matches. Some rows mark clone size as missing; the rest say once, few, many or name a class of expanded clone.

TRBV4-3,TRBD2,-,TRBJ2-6,CASSQERGGGANVLTF,TGCGCCAGCAGCCAAGAACGGGGGGGGGGGGCCAACGTCCTGACTTTC
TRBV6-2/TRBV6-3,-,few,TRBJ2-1,CASSSPFAGARDEQFF,TGTGCCAGCAGTTCCCCGTTTGCAGGAGCCCGAGATGAGCAGTTCTTC
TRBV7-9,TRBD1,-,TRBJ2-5,CASSTGQQGETQYF,TGTGCCAGCAGCACGGGACAGCAGGGAGAGACCCAGTACTTC
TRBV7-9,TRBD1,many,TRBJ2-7,CASSSPGQGAHEQYF,TGTGCCAGCAGCTCCCCGGGACAGGGGGCGCACGAGCAGTACTTC
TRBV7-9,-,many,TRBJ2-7,CASSLDGRVKQYF,TGTGCCAGCAGCTTAGATGGCAGGGTGAAGCAGTACTTC
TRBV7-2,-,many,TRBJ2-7,CASSSLHLSYEQYF,TGTGCCAGCAGCTCCCTACATCTCTCCTACGAGCAGTACTTC
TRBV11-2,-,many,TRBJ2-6,CASRFFGANVLTF,TGTGCCAGCAGGTTCTTTGGGGCCAACGTCCTGACTTTC
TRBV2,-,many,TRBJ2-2,CAQRGLPGELFF,TGTGCCCAACGGGGGTTGCCCGGGGAGCTGTTTTTT
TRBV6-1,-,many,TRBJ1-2,CASSVGGGAYGGYTF,TGTGCCAGCAGCGTCGGGGGGGGGGCGTACGGTGGCTACACCTTC
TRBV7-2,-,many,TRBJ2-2,CASSLAGTGELFF,TGTGCCAGCAGCTTAGCCGGCACCGGGGAGCTGTTTTTT
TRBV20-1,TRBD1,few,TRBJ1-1,CSARRQGATNTEAFF,TGCAGTGCTAGAAGACAGGGGGCAACGAACACTGAAGCTTTCTTT
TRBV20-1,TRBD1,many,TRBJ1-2,CSAREQGAYYGYTF,TGCAGTGCTAGAGAGCAGGGGGCTTACTATGGCTACACCTTC
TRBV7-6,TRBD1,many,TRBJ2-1,CASSSGQYNEQFF,TGTGCCAGCAGCTCGGGACAGTACAATGAGCAGTTCTTC
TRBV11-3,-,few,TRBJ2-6,CASSLRQGSGANVLTF,TGTGCCAGCAGCTTACGTCAGGGCTCTGGGGCCAACGTCCTGACTTTC
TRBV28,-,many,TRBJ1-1,CASSDGPRGTEAFF,TGTGCCAGCAGTGACGGTCCGAGGGGCACTGAAGCTTTCTTT
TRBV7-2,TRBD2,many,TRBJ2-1,CASSFAGGSYNEQFF,TGTGCCAGCAGCTTTGCTGGCGGGAGTTACAATGAGCAGTTCTTC
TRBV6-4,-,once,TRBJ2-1,CASSESRYNDQFF,TGTGCCAGCAGTGAAAGCAGGTACAATGATCAGTTCTTC
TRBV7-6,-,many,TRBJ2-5,CASSLDVRDNQETQYF,TGTGCCAGCAGCTTAGATGTCCGGGACAATCAAGAGACCCAGTACTTC
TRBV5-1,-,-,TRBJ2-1,CASSFPGVAVNEQFF,TGCGCCAGCAGCTTCCCGGGGGTAGCGGTAAATGAGCAGTTCTTC
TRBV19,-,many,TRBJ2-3,CASKEGSGSTDTQYF,TGTGCCAGTAAGGAGGGAAGCGGTAGCACAGATACGCAGTATTTT
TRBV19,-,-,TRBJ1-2,CASSITAVRQIYGYTF,TGTGCCAGTAGTATTACGGCGGTTCGACAGATCTATGGCTACACCTTC
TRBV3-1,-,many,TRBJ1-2,CASSQGAGYTF,TGTGCCAGCAGCCAAGGAGCTGGCTACACCTTC
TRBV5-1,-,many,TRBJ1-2,CASSFDLDSSDTF,TGCGCCAGCAGCTTCGACCTGGACAGCTCAGACACCTTC
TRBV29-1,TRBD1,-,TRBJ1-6,CSVRQGSYNSPLHF,TGCAGCGTGAGACAGGGCTCCTATAATTCACCCCTCCACTTT
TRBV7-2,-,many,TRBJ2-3,CASSLEGRPTDTQYF,TGTGCCAGCAGCTTAGAAGGGAGGCCCACAGATACGCAGTATTTT
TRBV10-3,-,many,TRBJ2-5,CATRAREETQYF,TGTGCCACCCGGGCGAGGGAAGAGACCCAGTACTTC
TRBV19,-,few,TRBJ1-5,CASSIAQGNQPQHF,TGTGCCAGTAGTATCGCGCAGGGCAATCAGCCCCAGCATTTT
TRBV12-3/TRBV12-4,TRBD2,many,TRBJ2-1,CASRAGLAGNNEQFF,TGTGCCAGCAGAGCAGGACTAGCGGGGAACAATGAGCAGTTCTTC
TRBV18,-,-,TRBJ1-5,CASSPMGNQPQHF,TGTGCCAGCTCACCTATGGGTAACCAGCCCCAGCATTTT
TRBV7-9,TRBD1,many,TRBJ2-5,CASSPGEYRGFGETQYF,TGTGCCAGCAGCCCTGGAGAGTACAGGGGGTTTGGCGAGACCCAGTACTTC
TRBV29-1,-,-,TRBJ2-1,CSVGTGSYNEQFF,TGCAGCGTGGGGACTGGCTCCTACAATGAGCAGTTCTTC
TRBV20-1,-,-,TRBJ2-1,CSARDYRRAAEQFF,TGCAGTGCTAGAGATTACCGGCGCGCGGCGGAGCAGTTCTTC
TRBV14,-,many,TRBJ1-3,CASSQDPQGRNTIYF,TGTGCCAGCAGCCAAGATCCGCAGGGGAGGAACACCATATATTTT
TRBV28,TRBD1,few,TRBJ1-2,CASSFNRGPNYGYTF,TGTGCCAGCAGTTTTAACAGGGGCCCTAACTATGGCTACACCTTC
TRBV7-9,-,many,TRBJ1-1,CASSFAQNTEAFF,TGTGCCAGCAGCTTTGCTCAGAACACTGAAGCTTTCTTT